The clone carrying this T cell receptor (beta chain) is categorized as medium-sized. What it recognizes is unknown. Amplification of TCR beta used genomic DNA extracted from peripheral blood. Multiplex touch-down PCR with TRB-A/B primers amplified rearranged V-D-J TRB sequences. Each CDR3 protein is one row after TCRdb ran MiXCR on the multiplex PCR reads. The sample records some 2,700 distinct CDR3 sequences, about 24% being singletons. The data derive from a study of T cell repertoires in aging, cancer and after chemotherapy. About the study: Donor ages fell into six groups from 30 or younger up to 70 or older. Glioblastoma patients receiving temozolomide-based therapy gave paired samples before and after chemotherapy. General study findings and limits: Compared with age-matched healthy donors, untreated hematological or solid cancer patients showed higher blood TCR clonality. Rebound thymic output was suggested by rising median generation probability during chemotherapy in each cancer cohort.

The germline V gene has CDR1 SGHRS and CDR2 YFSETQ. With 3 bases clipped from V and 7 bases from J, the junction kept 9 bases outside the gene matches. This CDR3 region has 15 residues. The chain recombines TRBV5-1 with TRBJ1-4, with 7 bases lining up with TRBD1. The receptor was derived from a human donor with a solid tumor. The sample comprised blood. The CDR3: CASSWETGLGEKLFF. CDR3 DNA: TGCGCCAGCAGCTGGGAGACAGGGTTGGGTGAAAAACTGTTTTTT.